The present T cell receptor (beta chain) was sequenced within a study of beta chain bispecific antibodies for T cell cancers. Findings of the study overall: The TRBV12-3 share of total TRBV signal fell around 99% after anti-TRBV12 rather than anti-CD19 exposure. In these mixed samples, most targeted TRBV reads derived from the leukemia cell line.

Deletions cut 5 bases from V and 2 bases from J, with 12 bases between. CDR3 size: 14 residues. The germline CDR1 and CDR2 sequences are SSHAT and FNYEAQ (reference sequence). At least ten counts were recorded for this clonotype. The antigen remains undetermined. TCRdb independently ran MiXCR on the 5' RACE reads; one entry per CDR3 protein. Here the sample spans roughly 19,000 distinct CDR3 sequences, more than 2% being singletons. Either OKT3 anti-CD3 antibody or CD3/CD28 beads expanded T cells from blood mononuclear cells over roughly three days. Jurkat-T cell coculture with anti-TRBV12, compared with an anti-CD19 control. Some 50,000 normal T cells were cocultured with some 50,000 target cells and bispecific antibody.

The TCR originated in a human donor in good health. Some clones in this sample may be carry-over from other donors' samples. The specimen was healthy donor T cells cultured with leukemia cells, collected from a culture containing a bispecific antibody targeting TCR Vbeta12. The chain recombines TRBV7-7 with TRBJ2-5; D tentatively reads TRBD1 or TRBD2 (5 bases each). Here the CDR3 reads CASSPPGQQETQYF. The DNA for the CDR3 is TGTGCCAGCAGCCCCCCGGGGCAGCAAGAGACCCAGTACTTC. Variable domain in full (rest from reference TRBV7-7 and TRBJ2-5): GAGVSQSPRYKVTKRGQDVTLRCDPISSHATLYWYQQALGQGPEFLTYFNYEAQPDKSGLPSDRFSAERPEGSISTLTIQRTEQRDSAMYRCASSPPGQQETQYFGPGTRLLVL.